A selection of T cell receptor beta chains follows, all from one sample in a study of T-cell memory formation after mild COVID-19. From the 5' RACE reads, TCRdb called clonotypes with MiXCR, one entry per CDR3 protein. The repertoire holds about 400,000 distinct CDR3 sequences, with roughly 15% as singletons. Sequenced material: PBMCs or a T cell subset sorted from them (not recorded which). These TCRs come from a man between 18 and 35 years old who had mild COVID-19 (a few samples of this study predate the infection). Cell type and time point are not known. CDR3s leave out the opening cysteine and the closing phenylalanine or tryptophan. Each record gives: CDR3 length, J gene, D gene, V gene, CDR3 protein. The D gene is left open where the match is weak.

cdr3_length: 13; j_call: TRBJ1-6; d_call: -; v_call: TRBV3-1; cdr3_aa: ASTQTGGAVSPLH
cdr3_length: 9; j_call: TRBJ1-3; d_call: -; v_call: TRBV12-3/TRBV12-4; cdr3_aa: ASSFPNTIY
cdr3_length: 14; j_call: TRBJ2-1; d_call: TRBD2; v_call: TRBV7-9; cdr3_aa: ASSPRRGGAPNEQF
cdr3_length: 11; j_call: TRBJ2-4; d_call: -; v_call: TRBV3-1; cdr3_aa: ASSQGASFIQY
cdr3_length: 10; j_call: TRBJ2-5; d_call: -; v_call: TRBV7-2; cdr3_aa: ASRPQSETQY
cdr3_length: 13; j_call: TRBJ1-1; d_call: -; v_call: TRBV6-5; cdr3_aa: ASSYSGRGNTEAF
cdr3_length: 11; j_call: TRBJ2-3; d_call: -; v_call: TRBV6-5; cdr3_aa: ASSKGPRDTQY
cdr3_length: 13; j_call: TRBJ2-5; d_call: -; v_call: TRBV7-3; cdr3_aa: ASSLMGGGGETQY
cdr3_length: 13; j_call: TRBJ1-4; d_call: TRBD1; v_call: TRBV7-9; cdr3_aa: ASRGIGTGDEKLF
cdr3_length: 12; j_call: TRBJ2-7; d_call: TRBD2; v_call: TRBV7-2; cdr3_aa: ASSLTGGSYEQY
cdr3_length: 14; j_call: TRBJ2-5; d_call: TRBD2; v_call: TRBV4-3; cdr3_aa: ASSPGTAGAEETQY
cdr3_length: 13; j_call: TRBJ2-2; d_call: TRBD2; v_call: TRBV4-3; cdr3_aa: ASSPHGGGTGELF
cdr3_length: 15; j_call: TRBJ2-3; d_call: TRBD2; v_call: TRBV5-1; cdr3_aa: ASSLFLRGVGTDTQY
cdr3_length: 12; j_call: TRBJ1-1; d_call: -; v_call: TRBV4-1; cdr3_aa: ASSQDLANTEAF
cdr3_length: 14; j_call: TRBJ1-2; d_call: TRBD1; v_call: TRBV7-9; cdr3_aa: ASSRPGTGGSYGYT
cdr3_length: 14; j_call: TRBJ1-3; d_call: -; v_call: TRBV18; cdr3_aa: ASSPIDLASGNTIY
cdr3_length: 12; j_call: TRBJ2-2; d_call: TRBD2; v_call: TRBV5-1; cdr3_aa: ASSGGERTGELF
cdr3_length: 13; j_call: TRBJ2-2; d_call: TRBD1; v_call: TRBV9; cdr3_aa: ASSVTQGATGELF
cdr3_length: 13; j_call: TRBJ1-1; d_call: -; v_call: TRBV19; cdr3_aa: ASSSSGALNTEAF
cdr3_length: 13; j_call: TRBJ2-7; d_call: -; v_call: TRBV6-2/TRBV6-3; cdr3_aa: ASSYLGPISYEQY
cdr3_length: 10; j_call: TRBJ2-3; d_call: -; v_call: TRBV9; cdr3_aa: ASRGVADTQY
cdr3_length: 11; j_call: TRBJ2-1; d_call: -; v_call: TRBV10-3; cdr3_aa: AISESERVEQF
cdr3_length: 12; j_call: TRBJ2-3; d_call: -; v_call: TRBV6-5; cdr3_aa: ASSWRGRADTQY
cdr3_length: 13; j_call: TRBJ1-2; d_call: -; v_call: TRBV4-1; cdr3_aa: ASSQDAGDTYGYT
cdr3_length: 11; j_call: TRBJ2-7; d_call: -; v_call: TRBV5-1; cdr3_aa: ASSPGKTYEQY
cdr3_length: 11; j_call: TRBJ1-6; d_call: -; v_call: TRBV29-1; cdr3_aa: SVRGESNSPLH
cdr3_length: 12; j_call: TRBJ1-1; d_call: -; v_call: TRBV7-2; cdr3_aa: ASSLAPGMGEAF
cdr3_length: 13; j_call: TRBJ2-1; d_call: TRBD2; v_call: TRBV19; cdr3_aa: ASSITAGDYNEQF
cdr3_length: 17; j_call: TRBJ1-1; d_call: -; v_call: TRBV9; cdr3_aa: ASSRNLGGEVKGNTEAF
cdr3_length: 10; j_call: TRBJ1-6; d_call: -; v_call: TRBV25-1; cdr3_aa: ASGPSGSPLH
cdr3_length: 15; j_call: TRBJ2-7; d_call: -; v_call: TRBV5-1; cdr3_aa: ASSPILAGQSSYEQY
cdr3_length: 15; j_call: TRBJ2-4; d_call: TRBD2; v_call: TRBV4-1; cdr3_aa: ASSPGLAVLKGNIQY
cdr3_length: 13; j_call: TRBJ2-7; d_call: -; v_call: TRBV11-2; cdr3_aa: ASSLVRGFDAEQY
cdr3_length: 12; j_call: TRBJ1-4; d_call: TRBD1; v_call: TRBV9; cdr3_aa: ASSVTGVGEKLF
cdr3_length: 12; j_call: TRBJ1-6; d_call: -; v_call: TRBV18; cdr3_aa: ASSPDRPNSPLH
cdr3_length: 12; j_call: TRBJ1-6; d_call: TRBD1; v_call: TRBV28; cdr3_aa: ASSYRGLPSPLH
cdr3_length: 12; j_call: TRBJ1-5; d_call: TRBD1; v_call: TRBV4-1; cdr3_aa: ASSRTQGNQPQH
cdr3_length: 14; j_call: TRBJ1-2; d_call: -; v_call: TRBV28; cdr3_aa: ASSLPRGPANYGYT
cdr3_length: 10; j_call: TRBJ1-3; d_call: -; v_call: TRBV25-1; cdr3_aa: AAVSSGNTVY
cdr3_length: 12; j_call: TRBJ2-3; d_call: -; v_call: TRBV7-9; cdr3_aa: ASSLPSSTDTQY
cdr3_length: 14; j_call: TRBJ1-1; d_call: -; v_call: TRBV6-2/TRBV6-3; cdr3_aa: ASSFPGGGADTEAF
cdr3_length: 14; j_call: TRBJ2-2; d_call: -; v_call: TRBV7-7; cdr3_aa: ASSLRGRPNTGELF
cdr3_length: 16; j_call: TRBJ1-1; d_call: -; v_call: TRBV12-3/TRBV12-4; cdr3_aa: ASRTNRDKAVSGNEAF
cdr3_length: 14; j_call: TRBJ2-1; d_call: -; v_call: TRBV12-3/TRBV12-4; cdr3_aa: ASSLARRELWNEQF
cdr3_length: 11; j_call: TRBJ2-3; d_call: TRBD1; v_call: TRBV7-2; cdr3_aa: ASSYRDRDTQY
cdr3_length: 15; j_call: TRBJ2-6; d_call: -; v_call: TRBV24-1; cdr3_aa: ATSDADPGSGANVLT
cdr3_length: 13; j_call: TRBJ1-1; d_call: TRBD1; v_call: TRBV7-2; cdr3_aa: ASSPKGAWVTEAF
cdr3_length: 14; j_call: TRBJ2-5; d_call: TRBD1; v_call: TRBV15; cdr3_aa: ATSREGQGLGETQY
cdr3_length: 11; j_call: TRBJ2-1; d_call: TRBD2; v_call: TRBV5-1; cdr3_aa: ASNPGGPNEQF
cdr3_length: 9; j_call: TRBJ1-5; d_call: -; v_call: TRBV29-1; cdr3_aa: SVGENQPQH
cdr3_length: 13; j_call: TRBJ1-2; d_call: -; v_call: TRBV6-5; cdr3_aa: ASSYVLGYNYGYT
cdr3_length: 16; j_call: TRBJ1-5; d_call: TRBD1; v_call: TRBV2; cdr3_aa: ASSHRDRIMNSNQPQH
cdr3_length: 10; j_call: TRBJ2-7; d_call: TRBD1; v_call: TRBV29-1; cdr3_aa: SGQGATYEQY
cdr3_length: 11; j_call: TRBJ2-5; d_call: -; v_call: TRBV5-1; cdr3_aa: ASSLVQWETQY
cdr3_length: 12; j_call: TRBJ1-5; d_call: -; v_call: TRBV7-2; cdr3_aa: ASSPPYSNQPQH